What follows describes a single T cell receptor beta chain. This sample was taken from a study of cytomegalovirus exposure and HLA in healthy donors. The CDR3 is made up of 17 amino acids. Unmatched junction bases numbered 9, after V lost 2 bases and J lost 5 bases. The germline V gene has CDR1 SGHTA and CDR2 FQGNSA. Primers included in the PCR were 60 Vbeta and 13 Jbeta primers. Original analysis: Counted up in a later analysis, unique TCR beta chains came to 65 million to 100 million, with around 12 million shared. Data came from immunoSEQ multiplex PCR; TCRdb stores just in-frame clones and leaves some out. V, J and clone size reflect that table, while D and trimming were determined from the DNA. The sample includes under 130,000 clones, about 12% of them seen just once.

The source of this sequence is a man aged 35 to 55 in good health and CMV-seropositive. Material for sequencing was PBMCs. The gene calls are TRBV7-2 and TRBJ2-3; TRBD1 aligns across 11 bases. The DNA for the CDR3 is TGTGCCAGCAGCTTAAACTCCGGGACAGGGGGACAAGATACGCAGTATTTT. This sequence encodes CASSLNSGTGGQDTQYF.